The clone carrying this T cell receptor (beta chain) was counted between two and nine times. The antigen remains unidentified. Gene labels here are mouse ones. The CDR3 is cut off 1 residue early in the read; its end comes from the germline J gene. The sample belongs to a study of tissue T cells after allogeneic stem cell transplantation. Study-level results: In patients and mice, blood and spleen missed much of tissue repertoire.

The time point here: mouse harvest day 14 after allogeneic transplant. Each mouse received 10^7 T-cell-depleted marrow cells plus 10^6 splenic CD5+ T cells by tail vein. The assay was immunoSEQ multiplex PCR, and TCRdb's table has in-frame clones only and misses some. The sample consists of 8,500 to 10,000 clones, roughly 38% of them appearing once. The germline V and J ends were trimmed by 3 bases and 3 bases, with 8 bases remaining between them. This CDR3 is built from 13 residues. CDR1 and CDR2 from the germline V gene are SGHSA and FRNQAP. This TCR was sampled from a female BALB/c mouse given C57BL/6 T cells with graft-versus-host disease after an allogeneic hematopoietic cell transplant. The sequenced material came from skin. The gene calls are TRBV16 and TRBJ1-1; D may be TRBD1 (5 bases). The part of the CDR3 DNA that was read is TGTGCAAGCAGCTTGGGGGGGGACACAGAAGTCTTC. Its translation is CASSLGGDTEVF. The full CDR3 reads CASSLGGDTEVFF.